This T cell receptor beta chain was captured in a study of cytomegalovirus exposure and HLA in healthy donors. At the level of the study: In terms of ancestry, the Caucasian-associated cluster contained about four fifths of the roughly 400 genotyped donors. Study findings and constraints: When a later analysis compared HLA-associated TCR beta chains with equally common others, the HLA-associated chains turned out to be more clonally expanded and to have lower generation probabilities. Prior analysis indicated that the majority of TCR beta V segments exhibited productivity approximately 90% or approximately 30% of the time.

Vbeta (60) and Jbeta (13) primers were used in the PCR. Clones were read by immunoSEQ multiplex PCR, and TCRdb kept only the in-frame ones, dropping some. The data contain fewer than 120,000 clones, just over 75% of them singletons. Per the germline V gene, CDR1 is SGHAT and CDR2 is FQNNGV. Between the trimmed V and J ends, which lost 1 base and 1 base, there was a span of 8 bases. The CDR3 is made up of 15 amino acids. Note on this clone: The antigen remains undetermined.

The rearrangement links TRBV11-2 to TRBJ2-1; D is unclear. The origin of this receptor is a man in his thirties or forties in good health and CMV-seropositive. The sequenced sample consisted of PBMCs. The CDR3 region is CASSLASRSYNEQFF. The CDR3 DNA reads TGTGCCAGCAGCTTAGCGAGCAGGTCCTACAATGAGCAGTTCTTC.